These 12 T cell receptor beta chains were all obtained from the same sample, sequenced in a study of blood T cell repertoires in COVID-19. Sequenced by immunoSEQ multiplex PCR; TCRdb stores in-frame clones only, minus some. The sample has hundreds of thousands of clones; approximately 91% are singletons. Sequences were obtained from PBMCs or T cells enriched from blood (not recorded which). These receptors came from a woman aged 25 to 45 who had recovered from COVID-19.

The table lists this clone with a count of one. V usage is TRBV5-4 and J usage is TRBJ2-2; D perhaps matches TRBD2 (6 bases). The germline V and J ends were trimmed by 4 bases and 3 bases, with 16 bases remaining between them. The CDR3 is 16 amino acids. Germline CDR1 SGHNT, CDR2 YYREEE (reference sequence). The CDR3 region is CASSRGLRSDTGELFF. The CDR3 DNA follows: TGTGCCAGCAGCCGGGGACTCCGGAGTGACACCGGGGAGCTGTTTTTT. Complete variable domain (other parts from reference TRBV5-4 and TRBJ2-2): ETGVTQSPTHLIKTRGQQVTLRCSSQSGHNTVSWYQQALGQGPQFIFQYYREEENGRGNFPPRFSGLQFPNYSSELNVNALELDDSALYLCASSRGLRSDTGELFFGEGSRLTVL.

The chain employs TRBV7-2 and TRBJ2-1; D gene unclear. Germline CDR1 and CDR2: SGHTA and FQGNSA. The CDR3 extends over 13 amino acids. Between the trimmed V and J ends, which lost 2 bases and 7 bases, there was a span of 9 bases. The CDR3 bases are TGTGCCAGCAGCTTACCGGAGTTAAATGAGCAGTTCTTC. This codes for CASSLPELNEQFF.

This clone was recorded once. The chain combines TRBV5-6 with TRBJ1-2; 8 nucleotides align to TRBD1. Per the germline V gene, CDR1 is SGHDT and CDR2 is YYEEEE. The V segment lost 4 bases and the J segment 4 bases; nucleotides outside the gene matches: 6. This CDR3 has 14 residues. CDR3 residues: CASSRTGWTYGYTF. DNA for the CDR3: TGTGCCAGCAGCCGGACAGGGTGGACCTATGGCTACACCTTC.

The CDR3 sequence is CASSPRTSFGGQGGYNEQFF. The CDR3 DNA reads as TGTGCCAGCAGCCCTAGAACTTCCTTTGGGGGCCAGGGTGGATACAATGAGCAGTTCTTC. This rearrangement joins TRBV7-3 to TRBJ2-1, with D possibly TRBD1 on 6 matching bases. Trimming pared 5 bases from V and 4 bases from J, leaving 30 bases between. This CDR3 has 20 residues. In germline, CDR1 is SGHTA, CDR2 FQGTGA.

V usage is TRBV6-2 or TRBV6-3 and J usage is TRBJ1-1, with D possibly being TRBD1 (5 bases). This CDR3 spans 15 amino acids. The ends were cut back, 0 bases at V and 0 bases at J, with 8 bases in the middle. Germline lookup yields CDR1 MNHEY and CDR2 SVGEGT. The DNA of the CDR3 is TGTGCCAGCAGTTACTCCCCAGGGATGAACACTGAAGCTTTCTTT. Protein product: CASSYSPGMNTEAFF.

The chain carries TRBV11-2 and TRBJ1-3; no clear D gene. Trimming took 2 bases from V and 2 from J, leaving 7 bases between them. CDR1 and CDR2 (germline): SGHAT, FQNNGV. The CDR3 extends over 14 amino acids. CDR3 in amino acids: CASSLTGTGNTIYF. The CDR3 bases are TGTGCCAGCAGCTTAACGGGTACTGGAAACACCATATATTTT.

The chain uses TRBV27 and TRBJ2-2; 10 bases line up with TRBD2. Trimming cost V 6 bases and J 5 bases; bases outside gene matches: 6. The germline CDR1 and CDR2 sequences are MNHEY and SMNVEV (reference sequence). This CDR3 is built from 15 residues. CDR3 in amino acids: CASRSGGAWTGELFF. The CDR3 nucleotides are TGTGCCAGCAGAAGCGGGGGGGCCTGGACCGGGGAGCTGTTTTTT.

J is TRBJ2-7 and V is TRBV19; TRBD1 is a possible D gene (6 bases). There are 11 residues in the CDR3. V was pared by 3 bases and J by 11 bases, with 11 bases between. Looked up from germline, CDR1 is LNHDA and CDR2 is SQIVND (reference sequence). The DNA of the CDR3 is TGTGCCAGTAGTATGGCAGGGGAGAAGTACTTC. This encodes CASSMAGEKYF.

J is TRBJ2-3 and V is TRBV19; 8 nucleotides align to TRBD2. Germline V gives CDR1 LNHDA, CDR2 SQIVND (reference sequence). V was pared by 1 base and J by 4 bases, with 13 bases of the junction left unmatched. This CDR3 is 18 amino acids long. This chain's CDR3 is CASSIGSSTGGPADTQYF. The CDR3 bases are TGTGCCAGTAGTATAGGCTCGAGTACGGGAGGGCCCGCAGATACGCAGTATTTT.

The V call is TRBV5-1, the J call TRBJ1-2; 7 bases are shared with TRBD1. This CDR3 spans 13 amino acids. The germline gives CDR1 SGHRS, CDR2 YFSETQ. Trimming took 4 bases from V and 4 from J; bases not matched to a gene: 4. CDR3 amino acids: CASSQGQTYGYTF. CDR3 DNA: TGCGCCAGCAGCCAGGGACAGACCTATGGCTACACCTTC. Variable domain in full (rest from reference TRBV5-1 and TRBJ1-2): KAGVTQTPRYLIKTRGQQVTLSCSPISGHRSVSWYQQTPGQGLQFLFEYFSETQRNKGNFPGRFSGRQFSNSRSEMNVSTLELGDSALYLCASSQGQTYGYTFGSGTRLTVV.

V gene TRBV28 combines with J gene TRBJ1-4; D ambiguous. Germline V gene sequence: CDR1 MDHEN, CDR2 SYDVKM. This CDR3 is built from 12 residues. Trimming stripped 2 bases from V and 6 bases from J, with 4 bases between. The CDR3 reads CASSLIDEKLFF. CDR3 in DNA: TGTGCCAGCAGTTTAATCGATGAAAAACTGTTTTTT.

The DNA of the CDR3 is TGTGCCAGCAGTTTGCGGAAGACGGTTGAAGCTTTCTTT. Translated, it gives CASSLRKTVEAFF. The chain has TRBV28 and TRBJ1-1; D ambiguous. The CDR3 consists of 13 residues. Germline-derived CDR1 and CDR2 are MDHEN and SYDVKM. Trimming took off 3 bases at V and 7 bases at J, with 12 bases between the two ends.